The following is a T cell receptor beta chain sequence with its context. This sample is part of a study of blood T cell repertoires in COVID-19. Study information: Acute and convalescent COVID-19 specimens originated in the United States, Italy and Spain. Sources were T cells, B-cell-depleted T cells, or PBMCs; the material itself was cDNA or gDNA.

Original handling: Estimates of nucleated cell counts were drawn from the amplification of reference gene primers. The method was immunoSEQ multiplex PCR; TCRdb's version includes in-frame clones alone and lacks a portion of them. The DNA was the basis for D and trimming; V, J and clone size are from that table. Found here are more than 200,000 clones, approximately 82% of them singletons; the top ten hold over 1.2%. The length of the CDR3 is 13 residues. In germline, CDR1 is ENHRY, CDR2 SYGVKD. Trimming shortened V by 5 bases and J by 1 base, and 7 bases separated the two germline ends. The chain uses TRBV10-3 and TRBJ2-3; D gene uncertain. The source is a woman aged 40-49 years who had recovered from COVID-19. The specimen was peripheral blood. CDR3 sequence: CAISSSGTDTQYF. CDR3 DNA sequence: TGTGCCATCAGTTCTTCTGGCACAGATACGCAGTATTTT.